This T cell receptor (beta chain) was sequenced for a study of blood T cell repertoires in COVID-19. Across the whole study: Whether acute or convalescent, the COVID-19 samples came from the United States, Italy and Spain. Sample material is recorded as cDNA or gDNA derived from T cells, B-cell-depleted T cells, or PBMCs.

As originally analysed: Amplification of reference gene primers was used by the study to estimate nucleated cell counts. Assay: immunoSEQ multiplex PCR; the TCRdb copy retains only in-frame clones and omits some. From that table come the V and J calls and clone size; the DNA was used to work out D and trimming. The table lists roughly 65,000 clones, 93% of them singletons. V was pared by 3 bases and J by 8 bases, with 6 bases of the junction left unmatched. Germline V gene data show CDR1 as MRHNA and CDR2 as SNTAGT. CDR3 length: 15 residues. Sequencing was done on a sample of peripheral blood. The TCR was taken from a man aged 65 to 85 with active COVID-19. The chain employs TRBV6-4 and TRBJ1-6, with 8 bases fitting TRBD1. The CDR3 DNA is TGTGCCAGCAGTGAAGGACAGGGATCGTATTCACCCCTCCACTTT. Translated, it gives CASSEGQGSYSPLHF.